Reported below is one T cell receptor (beta chain). Its antigen is unidentified. The data belong to a study of cytomegalovirus exposure and HLA in healthy donors. V shed 2 bases and J shed 1 base, with 16 bases lying between them. CDR3 size: 18 residues. Germline-derived CDR1 and CDR2 are SGHRS and YFSETQ. Study-level results: Later examination showed HLA-associated TCR beta chains had greater clonal expansion than equally common others.

This PCR relied on a set of 60 Vbeta primers and 13 Jbeta primers. TCRdb keeps only in-frame clones here, not all; method: immunoSEQ multiplex PCR. The sample lists 150,000 to 200,000 clones, over 60% occurring once. The sequence derives from a woman aged 40 to 49 in good health and CMV-seronegative. The material sequenced was PBMCs. The rearrangement links TRBV5-1 to TRBJ2-6, with TRBD1 as a possible D gene (6 bases). CDR3 nucleotide sequence: TGCGCCAGCAGCTTACGGCCAGGGGTTGGGTCTGGGGCCAACGTCCTGACTTTC. The encoded protein is CASSLRPGVGSGANVLTF. Looking up the rest from reference TRBV5-1 and TRBJ2-6 gives the full variable domain: KAGVTQTPRYLIKTRGQQVTLSCSPISGHRSVSWYQQTPGQGLQFLFEYFSETQRNKGNFPGRFSGRQFSNSRSEMNVSTLELGDSALYLCASSLRPGVGSGANVLTFGAGSRLTVL.